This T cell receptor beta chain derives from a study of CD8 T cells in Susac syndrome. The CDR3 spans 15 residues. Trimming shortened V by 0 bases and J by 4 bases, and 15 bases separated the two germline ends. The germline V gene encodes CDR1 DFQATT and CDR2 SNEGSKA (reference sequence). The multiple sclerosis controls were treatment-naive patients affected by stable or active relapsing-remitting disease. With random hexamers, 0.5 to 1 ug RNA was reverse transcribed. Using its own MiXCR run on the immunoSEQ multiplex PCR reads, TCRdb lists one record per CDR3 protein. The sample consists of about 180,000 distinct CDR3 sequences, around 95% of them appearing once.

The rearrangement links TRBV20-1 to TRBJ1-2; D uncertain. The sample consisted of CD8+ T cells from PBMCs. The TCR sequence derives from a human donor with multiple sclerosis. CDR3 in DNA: TGCAGTGCTAGAGATCCGGTCAGAGCTTCCTATGGCTACACCTTC. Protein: CSARDPVRASYGYTF.